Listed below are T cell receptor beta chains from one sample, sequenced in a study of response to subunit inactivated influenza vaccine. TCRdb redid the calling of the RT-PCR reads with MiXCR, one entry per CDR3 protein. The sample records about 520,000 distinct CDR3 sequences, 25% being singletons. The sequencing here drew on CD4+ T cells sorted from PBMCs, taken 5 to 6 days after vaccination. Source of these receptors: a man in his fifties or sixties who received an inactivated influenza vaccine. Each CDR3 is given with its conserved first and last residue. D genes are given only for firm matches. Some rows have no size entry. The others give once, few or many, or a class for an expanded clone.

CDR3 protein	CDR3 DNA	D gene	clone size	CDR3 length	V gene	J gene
CASSKDTYEQYF	TGCGCCAGCAGCAAGGACACCTACGAGCAGTACTTC	.	.	12	TRBV5-1	TRBJ2-7
CSASKTGSTEAFF	TGCAGTGCTAGCAAAACAGGTTCCACTGAAGCTTTCTTT	.	few	13	TRBV20-1	TRBJ1-1
CASRRTGQSSYNEQFF	TGTGCCAGCAGACGAACGGGACAGAGCTCCTACAATGAGCAGTTCTTC	TRBD1	.	16	TRBV7-2	TRBJ2-1
CASSLRQDNYGYTF	TGTGCCAGCAGCCTCCGACAGGACAACTATGGCTACACCTTC	.	.	14	TRBV7-2	TRBJ1-2
CSVSTSGRGETQYF	TGCAGCGTTTCAACTAGCGGGAGAGGAGAGACCCAGTACTTC	TRBD2	few	14	TRBV29-1	TRBJ2-5
CSARDQTGSWTQYF	TGCAGTGCTAGAGATCAAACAGGGTCCTGGACCCAGTACTTC	.	.	14	TRBV20-1	TRBJ2-5
CASSPGRPRTYEQYF	TGTGCCAGTTCCCCGGGCAGACCTCGGACCTACGAGCAGTACTTC	.	.	15	TRBV28	TRBJ2-7
CASRHDRGRANEKLFF	TGTGCCAGCCGACACGACAGGGGTCGAGCTAATGAAAAACTGTTTTTT	TRBD1	few	16	TRBV27	TRBJ1-4
CAISEPSLGGETQYF	TGTGCCATCAGTGAGCCATCGTTAGGGGGAGAGACCCAGTACTTC	.	few	15	TRBV10-3	TRBJ2-5
CASSLETTGITDTQYF	TGCGCCAGCAGCTTGGAGACGACAGGGATCACAGATACGCAGTATTTT	TRBD1	few	16	TRBV5-1	TRBJ2-3
CASSPRGQLEGETQYF	TGTGCCAGCAGCCCACGAGGACAGCTCGAAGGGGAGACCCAGTACTTC	.	.	16	TRBV11-1	TRBJ2-5
CASSLLAGVRNEQFF	TGTGCCAGCAGCCTACTAGCGGGGGTCCGCAATGAGCAGTTCTTC	TRBD2	few	15	TRBV7-2	TRBJ2-1
CASSLGRRTGGPLHF	TGTGCCAGCAGCCTCGGGAGGAGGACCGGAGGACCCCTCCACTTT	.	.	15	TRBV6-1	TRBJ1-6
CASSPRKLAGKETQYF	TGTGCCAGCAGCCCCCGAAAGTTAGCGGGGAAAGAGACCCAGTACTTC	TRBD2	.	16	TRBV7-2	TRBJ2-5
CASRQPGQNNSPLHF	TGTGCCAGCAGACAACCGGGACAGAATAATTCACCCCTCCACTTT	TRBD1	few	15	TRBV11-2	TRBJ1-6
CASFGGTGELFF	TGTGCCAGCTTCGGGGGCACCGGGGAGCTGTTTTTT	.	few	12	TRBV18	TRBJ2-2
CASSQDVRVGTTYEQYF	TGCGCCAGCAGCCAAGATGTCCGGGTTGGGACCACCTACGAGCAGTACTTC	.	few	17	TRBV4-3	TRBJ2-7
CSARTLGNTDTQYF	TGCAGTGCTAGAACTCTGGGGAACACAGATACGCAGTATTTT	.	few	14	TRBV20-1	TRBJ2-3
CASSLAVRVNTEAFF	TGTGCCAGCAGCTTAGCGGTCAGGGTGAACACTGAAGCTTTCTTT	.	few	15	TRBV7-2	TRBJ1-1
CASSVDGGTGGYEQYF	TGTGCCAGCAGCGTTGATGGCGGGACAGGGGGCTACGAGCAGTACTTC	TRBD1	.	16	TRBV9	TRBJ2-7
CATSRGAIQPGETQYF	TGTGCCACCAGCAGGGGTGCTATCCAGCCCGGGGAGACCCAGTACTTC	.	.	16	TRBV15	TRBJ2-5
CASSQALAGGQETQYF	TGTGCCAGCAGCCAGGCCCTAGCGGGGGGTCAAGAGACCCAGTACTTC	TRBD2	few	16	TRBV7-9	TRBJ2-5
CASRDGLRVSQYF	TGTGCCAGCAGGGACGGCCTTCGCGTGTCCCAGTACTTC	.	.	13	TRBV2	TRBJ2-5
CASSQEVWDRPQPQHF	TGCGCCAGCAGCCAAGAAGTCTGGGACCGTCCGCAGCCCCAGCATTTT	.	few	16	TRBV4-3	TRBJ1-5
CASSQEGWVNEQYF	TGTGCCAGCAGCCAGGAGGGTTGGGTCAACGAGCAGTACTTC	.	few	14	TRBV4-2	TRBJ2-7
CASSYFARVGVSNQPQHF	TGTGCCAGCAGTTACTTCGCCAGGGTCGGGGTTAGCAATCAGCCCCAGCATTTT	.	.	18	TRBV6-2/TRBV6-3	TRBJ1-5
CASSLEHSSSYNEQFF	TGTGCCAGCAGCTTAGAACACTCGAGCTCCTACAATGAGCAGTTCTTC	.	few	16	TRBV7-2	TRBJ2-1
CASSQEKQGVVYEQYF	TGTGCCAGCAGCCAAGAGAAACAGGGAGTTGTCTACGAGCAGTACTTC	.	few	16	TRBV4-2	TRBJ2-7
CSARPYAARASTEAFF	TGCAGTGCTAGACCGTACGCGGCCAGGGCGAGCACTGAAGCTTTCTTT	.	few	16	TRBV20-1	TRBJ1-1
CAISDRNENTEAFF	TGTGCCATCAGTGACAGGAATGAGAACACTGAAGCTTTCTTT	.	.	14	TRBV10-3	TRBJ1-1
CASSLRYFANTGELFF	TGTGCCAGCAGTCTCCGTTATTTCGCGAACACCGGGGAGCTGTTTTTT	.	few	16	TRBV12-3/TRBV12-4	TRBJ2-2
CASSRTGGRGLEQYF	TGTGCCAGCAGTCGGACAGGGGGCCGGGGTCTCGAGCAGTACTTC	TRBD1	.	15	TRBV27	TRBJ2-7
CASSLTGSETQYF	TGTGCCAGCAGTTTAACGGGGAGTGAGACCCAGTACTTC	.	.	13	TRBV12-3/TRBV12-4	TRBJ2-5
CASSDGRQGSFGANVLTF	TGCGCCAGCAGCGATGGCCGACAGGGCTCATTCGGGGCCAACGTCCTGACTTTC	TRBD1	.	18	TRBV5-1	TRBJ2-6
CATSDFGSGGAKDTQYF	TGTGCCACCAGTGATTTTGGGAGCGGGGGGGCGAAAGATACGCAGTATTTT	TRBD2	few	17	TRBV24-1	TRBJ2-3
CASSLRTGGPGANVLTF	TGTGCCAGCAGCCTCCGGACAGGGGGCCCTGGGGCCAACGTCCTGACTTTC	TRBD1	.	17	TRBV28	TRBJ2-6
CASSQNRGSFNEQFF	TGCGCCAGCAGCCAAAACAGGGGATCGTTCAATGAGCAGTTCTTC	TRBD1	.	15	TRBV4-3	TRBJ2-1
CATAIAGGRTDTQYF	TGCGCCACGGCTATAGCGGGAGGGCGCACAGATACGCAGTATTTT	TRBD2	.	15	TRBV5-1	TRBJ2-3
CASSRMTEANYGYTF	TGCGCCAGCAGCCGGATGACGGAAGCTAACTATGGCTACACCTTC	.	.	15	TRBV4-1	TRBJ1-2
CASSVGVSQYF	TGTGCCAGCAGTGTCGGGGTGAGCCAGTACTTC	.	.	11	TRBV2	TRBJ2-5